These T cell receptor beta chains were read from a single sample in a study of blood T cell repertoires in COVID-19. Using immunoSEQ multiplex PCR, the repertoire was profiled, and TCRdb retains in-frame clones only, with some absent. Among some 170,000 clones listed, around 80% were seen once. Sequenced: peripheral blood. Receptors were obtained from an elderly woman with active or convalescent COVID-19. Each CDR3 is given with its conserved first and last residue. The D gene is left open where the match is weak.

d_gene: TRBD2; j_gene: TRBJ2-1; v_gene: TRBV19; CDR3nt: TGTGCCAGTAGCATCGGGACTAGCGGGGTGAATGAGCAGTTCTTC; CDR3aa: CASSIGTSGVNEQFF
d_gene: NA; j_gene: TRBJ1-4; v_gene: TRBV27; CDR3nt: TGTGCCAGCAGTTTAGACTATAATGAAAAACTGTTTTTT; CDR3aa: CASSLDYNEKLFF
d_gene: NA; j_gene: TRBJ1-1; v_gene: TRBV10-3; CDR3nt: TGTGCCACCAAACGGGGACAGAACACTGAAGCTTTCTTT; CDR3aa: CATKRGQNTEAFF
d_gene: NA; j_gene: TRBJ2-7; v_gene: TRBV3-1/TRBV3-2; CDR3nt: TGTGCCAGCAGCCAAGGAGGCAGCTCCTCCTACGAGCAGTACTTC; CDR3aa: CASSQGGSSSYEQYF
d_gene: NA; j_gene: TRBJ1-1; v_gene: TRBV18; CDR3nt: TGTGCCAGCTCACCCAACCGGGGGAGGACTGAAGCTTTCTTT; CDR3aa: CASSPNRGRTEAFF
d_gene: TRBD1; j_gene: TRBJ1-2; v_gene: TRBV18; CDR3nt: TGTGCCAGCTCACAGAACGGACAGGGGGACTATGGCTACACCTTC; CDR3aa: CASSQNGQGDYGYTF
d_gene: TRBD2; j_gene: TRBJ2-7; v_gene: TRBV2; CDR3nt: TGTGCCAGCAAGGGGACTAGCGGGGCCTACGAGCAGTACTTC; CDR3aa: CASKGTSGAYEQYF
d_gene: TRBD1; j_gene: TRBJ1-2; v_gene: TRBV19; CDR3nt: TGTGCCAGTAGCATGGGGGACAGGGCTGGCTACACCTTC; CDR3aa: CASSMGDRAGYTF
d_gene: TRBD2; j_gene: TRBJ2-5; v_gene: TRBV15; CDR3nt: TGTGCCACCAGCAGAGATCTGGGGGGACTAGCGGGCAGTCCTCCACAAGAGACCCAGTACTTC; CDR3aa: CATSRDLGGLAGSPPQETQYF
d_gene: TRBD1; j_gene: TRBJ2-1; v_gene: TRBV5-1; CDR3nt: TGCGCCAGCAGCTCTCCCGGGACAGGAGCCGGGGGTGAGCAGTTCTTC; CDR3aa: CASSSPGTGAGGEQFF
d_gene: NA; j_gene: TRBJ1-5; v_gene: TRBV5-1; CDR3nt: TGCGCCAGCAGCTCCACCTTAGACACCCACCCTTATAGCAATCAGCCCCAGCATTTT; CDR3aa: CASSSTLDTHPYSNQPQHF